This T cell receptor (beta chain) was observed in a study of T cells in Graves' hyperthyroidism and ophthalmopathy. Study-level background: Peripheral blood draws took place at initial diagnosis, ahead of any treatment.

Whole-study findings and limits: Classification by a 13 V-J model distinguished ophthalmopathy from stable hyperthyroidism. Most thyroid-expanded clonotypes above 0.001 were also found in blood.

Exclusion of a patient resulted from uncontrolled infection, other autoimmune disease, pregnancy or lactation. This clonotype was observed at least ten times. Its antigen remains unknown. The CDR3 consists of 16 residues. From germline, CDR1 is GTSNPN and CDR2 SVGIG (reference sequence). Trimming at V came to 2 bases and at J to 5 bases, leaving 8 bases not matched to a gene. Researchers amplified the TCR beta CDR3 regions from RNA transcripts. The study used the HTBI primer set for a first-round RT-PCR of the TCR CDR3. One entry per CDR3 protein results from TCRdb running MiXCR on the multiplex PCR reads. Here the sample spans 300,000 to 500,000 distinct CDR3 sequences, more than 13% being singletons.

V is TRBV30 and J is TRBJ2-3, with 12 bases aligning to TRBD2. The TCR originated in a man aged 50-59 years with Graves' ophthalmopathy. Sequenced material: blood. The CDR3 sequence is CAWSIGLAGGIDTQYF. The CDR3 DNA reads TGTGCCTGGAGTATTGGGCTAGCGGGAGGGATAGATACGCAGTATTTT. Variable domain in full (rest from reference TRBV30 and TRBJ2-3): SQTIHQWPATLVQPVGSPLSLECTVEGTSNPNLYWYRQAAGRGLQLLFYSVGIGQISSEVPQNLSASRPQDRQFILSSKKLLLSDSGFYLCAWSIGLAGGIDTQYFGPGTRLTVL.